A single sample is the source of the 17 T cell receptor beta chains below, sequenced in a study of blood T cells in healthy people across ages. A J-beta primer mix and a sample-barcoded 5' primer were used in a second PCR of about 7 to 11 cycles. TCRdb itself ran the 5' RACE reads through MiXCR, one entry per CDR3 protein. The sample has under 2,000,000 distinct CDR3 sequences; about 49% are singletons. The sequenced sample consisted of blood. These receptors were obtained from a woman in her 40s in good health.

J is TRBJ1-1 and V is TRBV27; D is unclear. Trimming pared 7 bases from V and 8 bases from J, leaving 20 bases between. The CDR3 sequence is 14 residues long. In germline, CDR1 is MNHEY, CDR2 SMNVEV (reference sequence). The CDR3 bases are TGTGCCAGCACCCCTCTAGGGCATCCCGGGGAAGCTTTCTTT. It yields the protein CASTPLGHPGEAFF.

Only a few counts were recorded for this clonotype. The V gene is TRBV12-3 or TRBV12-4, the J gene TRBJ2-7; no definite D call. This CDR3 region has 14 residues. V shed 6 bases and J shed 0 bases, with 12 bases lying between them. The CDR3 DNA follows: TGTGCCAGCAGCCCTTTCAGGAGCTCCTACGAGCAGTACTTC. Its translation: CASSPFRSSYEQYF.

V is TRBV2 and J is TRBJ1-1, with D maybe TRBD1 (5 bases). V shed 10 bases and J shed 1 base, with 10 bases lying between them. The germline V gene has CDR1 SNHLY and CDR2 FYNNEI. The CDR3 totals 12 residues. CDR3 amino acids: CAIGHQNTEAFF. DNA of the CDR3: TGTGCCATCGGACATCAGAACACTGAAGCTTTCTTT.

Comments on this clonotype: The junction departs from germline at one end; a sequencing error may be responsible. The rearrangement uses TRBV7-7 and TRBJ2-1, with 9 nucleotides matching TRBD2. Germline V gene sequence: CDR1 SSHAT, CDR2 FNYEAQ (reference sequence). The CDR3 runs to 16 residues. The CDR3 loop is CASSLGSAGGYNEQFF. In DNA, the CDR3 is TGTGCTAGCAGCTTAGGGTCAGCGGGGGGTTACAATGAGCAGTTCTTC.

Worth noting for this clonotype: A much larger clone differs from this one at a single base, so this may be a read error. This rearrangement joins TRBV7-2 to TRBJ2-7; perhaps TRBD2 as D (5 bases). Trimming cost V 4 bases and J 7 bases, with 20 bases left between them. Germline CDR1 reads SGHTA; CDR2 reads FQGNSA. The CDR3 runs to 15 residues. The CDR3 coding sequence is TGTGCCAGCAGCTCCGCCGGGCTAGTCGGGAATGAGCAGTACTTC. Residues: CASSSAGLVGNEQYF. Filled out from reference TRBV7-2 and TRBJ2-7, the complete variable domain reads GAGVSQSPSNKVTEKGKDVELRCDPISGHTALYWYRQSLGQGLEFLIYFQGNSAPDKSGLPSDRFSAERTGGSVSTLTIQRTQQEDSAVYLCASSSAGLVGNEQYFGPGTRLTVT.

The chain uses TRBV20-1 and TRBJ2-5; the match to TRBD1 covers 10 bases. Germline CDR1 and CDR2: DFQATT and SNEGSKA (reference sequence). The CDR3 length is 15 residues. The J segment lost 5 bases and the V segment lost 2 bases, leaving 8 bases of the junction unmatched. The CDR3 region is CSARTGTGDSETQYF. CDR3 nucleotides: TGCAGTGCTAGAACCGGGACAGGGGATTCGGAGACCCAGTACTTC.

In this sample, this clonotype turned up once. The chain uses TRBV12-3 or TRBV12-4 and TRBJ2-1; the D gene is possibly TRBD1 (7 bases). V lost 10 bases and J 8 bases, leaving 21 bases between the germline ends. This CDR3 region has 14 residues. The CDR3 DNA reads TGTGCCATCAGCCTAAGCAGGGGGGCCTATGAGCAGTTCTTC. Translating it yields CAISLSRGAYEQFF.

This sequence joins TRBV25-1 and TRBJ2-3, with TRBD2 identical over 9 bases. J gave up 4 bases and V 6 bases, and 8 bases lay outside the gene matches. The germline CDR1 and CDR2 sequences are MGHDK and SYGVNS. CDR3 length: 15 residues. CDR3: CASSSTSGPADTQYF. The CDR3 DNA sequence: TGTGCCAGCAGCTCTACTAGCGGGCCCGCAGATACGCAGTATTTT.

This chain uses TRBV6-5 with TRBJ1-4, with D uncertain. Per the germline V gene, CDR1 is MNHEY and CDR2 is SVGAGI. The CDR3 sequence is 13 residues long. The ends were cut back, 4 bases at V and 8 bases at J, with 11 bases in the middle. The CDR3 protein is CASSSHSGEKLFF. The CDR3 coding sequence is TGTGCCAGCAGTTCCCACAGTGGCGAAAAACTGTTTTTT.

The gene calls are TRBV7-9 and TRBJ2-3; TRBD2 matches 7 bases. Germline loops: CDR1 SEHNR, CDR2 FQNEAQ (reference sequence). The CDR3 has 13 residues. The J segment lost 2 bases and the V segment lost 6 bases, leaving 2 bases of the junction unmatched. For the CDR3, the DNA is TGTGCCAGCAGACTAGCGCCCACAGATACGCAGTATTTT. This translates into CASRLAPTDTQYF.

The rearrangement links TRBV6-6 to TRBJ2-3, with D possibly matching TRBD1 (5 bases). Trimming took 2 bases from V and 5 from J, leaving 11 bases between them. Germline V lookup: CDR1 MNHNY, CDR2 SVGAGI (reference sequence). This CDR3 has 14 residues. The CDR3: CASSYQGSGDTQYF. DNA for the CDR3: TGTGCCAGCAGTTACCAGGGTTCGGGAGATACGCAGTATTTT.

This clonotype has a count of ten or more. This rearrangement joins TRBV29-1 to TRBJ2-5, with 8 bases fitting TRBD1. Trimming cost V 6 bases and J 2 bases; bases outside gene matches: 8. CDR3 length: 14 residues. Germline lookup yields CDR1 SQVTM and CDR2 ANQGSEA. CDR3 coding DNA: TGCAGCGTGGCCTGGACAGGGATGCAAGAGACCCAGTACTTC. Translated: CSVAWTGMQETQYF.

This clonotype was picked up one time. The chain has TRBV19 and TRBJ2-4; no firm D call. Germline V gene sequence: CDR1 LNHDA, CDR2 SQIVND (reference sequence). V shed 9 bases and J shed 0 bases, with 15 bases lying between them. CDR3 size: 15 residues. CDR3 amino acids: CARKTDTRAKNIQYF. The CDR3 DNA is TGTGCCAGAAAAACGGATACGAGAGCCAAAAACATTCAGTACTTC.

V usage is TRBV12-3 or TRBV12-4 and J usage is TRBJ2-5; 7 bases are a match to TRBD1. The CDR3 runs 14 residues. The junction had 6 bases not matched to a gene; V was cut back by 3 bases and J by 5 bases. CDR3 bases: TGTGCCAGCAGTTTGTCGACAGGGCGGGAGACCCAGTACTTC. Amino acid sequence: CASSLSTGRETQYF.

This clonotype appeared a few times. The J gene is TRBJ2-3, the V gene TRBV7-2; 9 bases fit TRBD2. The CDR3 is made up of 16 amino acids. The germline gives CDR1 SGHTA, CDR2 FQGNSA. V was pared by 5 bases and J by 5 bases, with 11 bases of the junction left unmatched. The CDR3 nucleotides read TGTGCCAGCAGCATACAGGCGGGACTAGCATTAGATACGCAGTATTTT. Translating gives CASSIQAGLALDTQYF.

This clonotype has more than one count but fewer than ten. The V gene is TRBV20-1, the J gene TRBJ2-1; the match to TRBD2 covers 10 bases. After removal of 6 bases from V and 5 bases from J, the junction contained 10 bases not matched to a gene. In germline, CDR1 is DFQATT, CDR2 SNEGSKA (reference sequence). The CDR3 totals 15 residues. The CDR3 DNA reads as TGCAGTGCATCCTTACTAGCGGGGAGAAACAATGAGCAGTTCTTC. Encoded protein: CSASLLAGRNNEQFF.

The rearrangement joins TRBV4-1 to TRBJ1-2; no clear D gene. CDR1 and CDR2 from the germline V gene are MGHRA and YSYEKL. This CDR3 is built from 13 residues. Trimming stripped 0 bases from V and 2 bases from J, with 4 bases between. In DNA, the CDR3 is TGCGCCAGCAGCCAAGAACAGAACTATGGCTACACCTTC. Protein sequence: CASSQEQNYGYTF.